These T cell receptor beta chains were read from a single sample in a study of cytomegalovirus exposure and HLA in healthy donors. Generated by immunoSEQ multiplex PCR, the TCRdb table keeps only in-frame clones and is missing some. The repertoire includes about 110,000 clones, around 88% of them detected once, and 1.5% to 2% sits in the top ten. Sequencing used PBMCs. The receptors derive from a man aged 35 to 55 in good health and CMV-seronegative. The CDR3 runs from the conserved cysteine through the conserved F or W.

TRBJ2-1	TRBV5-1	CASSSTTGPYNEQFF
TRBJ1-5	TRBV6-1	CASSENLAQALPSQHF
TRBJ1-2	TRBV9	CASSFGQGDYGYTF
TRBJ1-2	TRBV18	CASSPLTEGYGYTF
TRBJ1-1	TRBV5-4	CASSLAGGIVGTEAFF
TRBJ2-7	TRBV13	CASSPRGGGSDLSEQYF
TRBJ1-3	TRBV4-2	CASSRDRGHGNTIYF
TRBJ2-3	TRBV9	CASSELAGGPDTQYF
TRBJ1-2	TRBV4-1	CASSQTRTGLGYGYTF
TRBJ2-7	TRBV7-8	CASSLVPGEQYF
TRBJ2-5	TRBV6-6	CATSGGQETQYF
TRBJ2-1	TRBV2	CASRGGSSYNEQFF
TRBJ1-6	TRBV5-4	CASSQTGGYNSPLHF
TRBJ1-4	TRBV9	CASSVEGARNEKLFF
TRBJ2-3	TRBV12-5	CASGPGQTSTDTQYF
TRBJ2-5	TRBV29-1	CSVEAGETQYF
TRBJ1-1	TRBV11-2	CASSQQGVGTEAFF
TRBJ1-2	TRBV30	CAWSVQVGYTF
TRBJ1-3	TRBV6-6	CASTWDNGNTIYF
TRBJ2-2	TRBV19	CASVGTSTGELFF
TRBJ2-4	TRBV29-1	CSVEDAGDIQYF
TRBJ2-7	TRBV7-3	CASSLDGFEGEQYF
TRBJ1-2	TRBV27	CARHRGYNYGYTF
TRBJ1-4	TRBV4-3	CASSPGTTNEKLFF
TRBJ2-3	TRBV6-5	CASSSAGGPVDTQYF
TRBJ2-1	TRBV6-6	CASRGQWSSYNEQFF
TRBJ1-2	TRBV4-1	CASSQDMRNVLYGYTF
TRBJ2-1	TRBV7-2	CASSPSRRDNEQFF
TRBJ1-2	TRBV6-5	CASSYSSGTLYGYTF
TRBJ2-3	TRBV4-1	CASSHSGRTSGNTDTQYF
TRBJ2-2	TRBV27	CASSMTTGMGELFF
TRBJ1-2	TRBV30	CAWSVMDTGDGYTF
TRBJ1-6	TRBV30	CAWPGGSPLHF
TRBJ1-5	TRBV7-9	CASSFGQSNQPQHF
TRBJ2-5	TRBV11-2	CASSPSLGGQETQYF
TRBJ1-1	TRBV7-9	CASSPSGTGGKSEAFF
TRBJ1-1	TRBV7-2	CASSLVDSLSTEAFF
TRBJ2-2	TRBV6-1	CASNFDRETGELFF
TRBJ2-7	TRBV27	CASSLSWDRQLEQYF
TRBJ1-4	TRBV9	CASSVDGTNEKLFF
TRBJ1-2	TRBV5-4	CASSFPAGGYTF
TRBJ1-5	TRBV29-1	CSAGEGSNQPQHF
TRBJ1-1	TRBV11-2	CASSEYNRIAFF
TRBJ2-5	TRBV2	CASRSGGPVETQYF
TRBJ2-5	TRBV28	CASRTGTGGLETQYF
TRBJ1-1	TRBV2	CASSVGTQGGRAEAFF
TRBJ2-7	TRBV7-2	CASSRYDNEQYF
TRBJ1-4	TRBV5-1	CASSYRGQGFGEKLFF
TRBJ1-2	TRBV7-6	CASSLGTGADYGYTF
TRBJ1-2	TRBV10-3	CAISGSTGSGYTF
TRBJ1-1	TRBV2	CASSSNPGVTEAFF
TRBJ1-2	TRBV6-5	CASSYEGADGYTF
TRBJ1-2	TRBV30	CAWSVDAGSHGYTF
TRBJ1-2	TRBV7-2	CASSPGQIVGGYTF
TRBJ2-7	TRBV25-1	CASSEPGFYEQYF
TRBJ1-5	TRBV27	CASSSTGGPGHF
TRBJ2-7	TRBV29-1	CSVGQSYEQYF
TRBJ1-1	TRBV7-9	CASSQLGGDTEAFF
TRBJ2-7	TRBV7-2	CASSSTSYEQYF
TRBJ1-5	TRBV15	CATSARQGGNQPQHF